This TCR beta chain was sequenced during a study of OX40 agonist ivuxolimab in advanced cancers. The CDR3 runs 12 residues. V lost 4 bases, J lost 3 bases, and 6 bases lay in between. Germline CDR1 reads MRHNA; CDR2 reads SNTAGT. Produced via immunoSEQ multiplex PCR; TCRdb's table is partial and in-frame only. The sample includes tens of thousands of clones, around 89% seen only once; the top ten take 0.45% to 0.7%. The TCR comes from an adult with an advanced solid tumor such as melanoma, head and neck, liver or kidney cancer. The V and J genes are TRBV6-4 and TRBJ1-2, with D hard to call. Source: CD4+ or CD8+ T cells sorted from blood, taken in a trial of the OX40 agonist ivuxolimab. The CDR3 protein is CASSGGHYGYTF. The CDR3 nucleotides read TGTGCCAGCAGTGGCGGCCACTATGGCTACACCTTC.